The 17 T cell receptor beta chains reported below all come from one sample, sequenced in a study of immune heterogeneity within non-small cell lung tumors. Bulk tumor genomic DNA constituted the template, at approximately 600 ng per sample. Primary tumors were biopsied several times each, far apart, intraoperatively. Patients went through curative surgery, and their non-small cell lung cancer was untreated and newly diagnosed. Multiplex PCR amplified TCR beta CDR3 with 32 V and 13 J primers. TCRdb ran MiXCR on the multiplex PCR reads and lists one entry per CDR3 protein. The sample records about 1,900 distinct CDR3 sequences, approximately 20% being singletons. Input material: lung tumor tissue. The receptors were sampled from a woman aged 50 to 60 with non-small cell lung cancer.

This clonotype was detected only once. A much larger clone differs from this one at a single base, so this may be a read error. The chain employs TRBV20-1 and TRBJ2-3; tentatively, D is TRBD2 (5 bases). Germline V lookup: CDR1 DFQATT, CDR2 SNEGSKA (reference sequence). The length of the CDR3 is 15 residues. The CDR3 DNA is TGCACTGCCCAACGAGGACTCACGAACACAGATACGCAGTATTTT. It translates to CTAQRGLTNTDTQYF.

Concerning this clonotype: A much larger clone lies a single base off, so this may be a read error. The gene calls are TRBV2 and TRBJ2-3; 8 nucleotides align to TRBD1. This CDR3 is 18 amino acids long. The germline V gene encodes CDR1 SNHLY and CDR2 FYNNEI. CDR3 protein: CAGSDGTGFFSSTDTQYF. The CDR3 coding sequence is TGTGCCGGCAGCGACGGGACAGGATTTTTTAGTAGCACAGATACGCAGTATTTT.

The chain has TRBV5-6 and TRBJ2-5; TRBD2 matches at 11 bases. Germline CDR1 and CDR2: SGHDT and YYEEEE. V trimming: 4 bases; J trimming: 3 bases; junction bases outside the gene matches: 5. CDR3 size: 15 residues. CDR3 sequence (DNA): TGTGCCAGCAGCAAAACTAGCGGGAGAGAAGAGACCCAGTACTTC. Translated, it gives CASSKTSGREETQYF.

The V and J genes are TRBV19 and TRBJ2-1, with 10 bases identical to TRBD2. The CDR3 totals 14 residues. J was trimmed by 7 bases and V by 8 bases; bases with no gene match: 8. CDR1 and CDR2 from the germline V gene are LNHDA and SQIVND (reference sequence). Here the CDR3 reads CASQRGGLGNEQFF. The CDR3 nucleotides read TGTGCCAGTCAGCGGGGGGGCCTTGGGAATGAGCAGTTCTTC.

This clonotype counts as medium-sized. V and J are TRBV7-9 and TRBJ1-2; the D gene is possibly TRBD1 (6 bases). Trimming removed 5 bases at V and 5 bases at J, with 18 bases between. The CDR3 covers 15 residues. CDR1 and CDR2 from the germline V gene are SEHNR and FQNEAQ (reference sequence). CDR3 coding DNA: TGTGCCAGCAGCCCCGGGACATCCGTGGGGTATGGCTACACCTTC. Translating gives CASSPGTSVGYGYTF. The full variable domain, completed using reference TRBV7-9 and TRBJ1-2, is DTGVSQNPRHKITKRGQNVTFRCDPISEHNRLYWYRQTLGQGPEFLTYFQNEAQLEKSRLLSDRFSAERPKGSFSTLEIQRTEQGDSAMYLCASSPGTSVGYGYTFGSGTRLTVV.

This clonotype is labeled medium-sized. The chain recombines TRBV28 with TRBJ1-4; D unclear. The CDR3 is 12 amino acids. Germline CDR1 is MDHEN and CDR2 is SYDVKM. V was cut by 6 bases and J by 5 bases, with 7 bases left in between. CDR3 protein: CASRFPNEKLFF. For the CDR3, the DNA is TGTGCCAGCAGATTTCCCAATGAAAAACTGTTTTTT.

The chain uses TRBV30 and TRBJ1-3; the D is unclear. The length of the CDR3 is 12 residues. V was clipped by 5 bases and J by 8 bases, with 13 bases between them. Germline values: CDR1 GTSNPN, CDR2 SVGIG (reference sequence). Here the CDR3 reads CAWDRTVDTIYF. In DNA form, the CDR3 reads TGTGCCTGGGACCGCACGGTGGACACCATATATTTT.

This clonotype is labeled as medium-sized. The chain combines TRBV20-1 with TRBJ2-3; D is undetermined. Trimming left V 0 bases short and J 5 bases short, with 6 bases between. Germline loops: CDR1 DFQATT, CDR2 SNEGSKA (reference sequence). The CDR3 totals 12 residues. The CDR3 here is CSARDLGDTQYF. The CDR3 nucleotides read TGCAGTGCTAGAGATCTAGGAGATACGCAGTATTTT.

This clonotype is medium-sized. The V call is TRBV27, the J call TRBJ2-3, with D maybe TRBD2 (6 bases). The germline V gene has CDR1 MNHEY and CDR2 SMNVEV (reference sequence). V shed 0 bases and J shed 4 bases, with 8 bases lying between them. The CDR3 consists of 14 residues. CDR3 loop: CASSLSWGADTQYF. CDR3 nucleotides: TGTGCCAGCAGTTTATCGTGGGGGGCAGATACGCAGTATTTT.

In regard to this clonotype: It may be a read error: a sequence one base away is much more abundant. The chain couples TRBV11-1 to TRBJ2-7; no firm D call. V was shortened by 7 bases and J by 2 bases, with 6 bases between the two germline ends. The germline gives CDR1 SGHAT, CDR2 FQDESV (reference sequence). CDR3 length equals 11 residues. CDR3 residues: CASITAYEQYF. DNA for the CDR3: TGTGCCAGCATCACCGCCTACGAGCAGTACTTC.

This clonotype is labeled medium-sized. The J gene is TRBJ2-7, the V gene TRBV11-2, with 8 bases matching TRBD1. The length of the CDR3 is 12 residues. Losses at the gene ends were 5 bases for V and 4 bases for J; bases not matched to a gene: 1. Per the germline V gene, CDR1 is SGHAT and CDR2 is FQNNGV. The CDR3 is CASSRQGYEQYF. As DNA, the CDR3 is TGTGCCAGCAGCCGACAGGGGTACGAGCAGTACTTC.

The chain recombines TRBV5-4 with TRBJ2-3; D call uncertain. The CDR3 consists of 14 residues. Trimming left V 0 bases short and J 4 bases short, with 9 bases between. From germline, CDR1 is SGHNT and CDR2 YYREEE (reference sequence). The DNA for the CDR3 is TGTGCCAGCAGCTTGGCTAGGTTTGCAGATACGCAGTATTTT. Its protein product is CASSLARFADTQYF.

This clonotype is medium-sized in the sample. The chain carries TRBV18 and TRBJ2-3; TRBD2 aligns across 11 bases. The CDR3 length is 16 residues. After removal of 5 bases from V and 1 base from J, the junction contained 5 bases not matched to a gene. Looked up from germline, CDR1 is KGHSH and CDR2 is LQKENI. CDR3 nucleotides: TGTGCCAGCTCAATAACTAGCGGGAGAGGCACAGATACGCAGTATTTT. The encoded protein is CASSITSGRGTDTQYF.

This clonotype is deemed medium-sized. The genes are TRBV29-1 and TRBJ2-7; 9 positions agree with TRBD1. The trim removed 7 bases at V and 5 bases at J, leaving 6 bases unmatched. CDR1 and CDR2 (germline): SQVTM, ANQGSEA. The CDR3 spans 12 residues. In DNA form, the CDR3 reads TGCAGCGCCAGACAGGGGGGCAACGAGCAGTACTTC. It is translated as CSARQGGNEQYF.

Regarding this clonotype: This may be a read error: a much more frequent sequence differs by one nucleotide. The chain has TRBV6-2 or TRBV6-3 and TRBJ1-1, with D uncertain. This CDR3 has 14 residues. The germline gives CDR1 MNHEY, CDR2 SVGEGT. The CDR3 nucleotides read TGTGCCATCAGTTACTGGGGTATGAACACTGAAGCTTTCTTT. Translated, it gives CAISYWGMNTEAFF.

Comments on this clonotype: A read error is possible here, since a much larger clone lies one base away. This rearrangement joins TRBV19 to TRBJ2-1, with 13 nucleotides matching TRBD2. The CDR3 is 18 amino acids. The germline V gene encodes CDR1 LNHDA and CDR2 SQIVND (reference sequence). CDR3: CVSSPQTSGRYSYNEQFF. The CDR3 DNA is TGTGTCAGTAGTCCCCAGACTAGCGGGAGGTACTCCTACAATGAGCAGTTCTTC.

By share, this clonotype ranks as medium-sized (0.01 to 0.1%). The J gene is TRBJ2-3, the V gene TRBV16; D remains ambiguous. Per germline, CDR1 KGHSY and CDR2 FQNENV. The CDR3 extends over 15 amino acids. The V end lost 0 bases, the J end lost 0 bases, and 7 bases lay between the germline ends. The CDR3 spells CASSQSAVSTDTQYF. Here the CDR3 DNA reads TGTGCCAGCAGCCAATCGGCCGTTAGCACAGATACGCAGTATTTT.